This T cell receptor beta chain comes out of a study of blood T cell repertoires in COVID-19. The CDR3 has 15 residues. V was pared by 2 bases and J by 4 bases, with 11 bases between. Germline CDR1 reads SSHAT; CDR2 reads FNYEAQ (reference sequence). The table came from immunoSEQ multiplex PCR; TCRdb's copy has only in-frame clones and leaves some out. Of 80,000 to 95,000 clones listed, approximately 87% are singletons. This TCR derives from a woman in her 70s with acute or convalescent COVID-19. The V gene is TRBV7-7, the J gene TRBJ1-4; D is perhaps TRBD1 (6 bases). Source material: peripheral blood. Here the CDR3 reads CASSLSDSFNEKLFF. As DNA, the CDR3 is TGTGCCAGCAGCTTATCGGACAGCTTTAATGAAAAACTGTTTTTT.